The clone carrying this T cell receptor (beta chain) has just a few counts. The CDR3 sequence is 13 residues long. Germline values: CDR1 DFQATT, CDR2 SNEGSKA (reference sequence). Trimming cost V 4 bases and J 1 base, with 10 bases left between them. The sample comes from a study of T cells in Graves' hyperthyroidism and ophthalmopathy. Study overall: Peripheral blood was collected at initial diagnosis, before any treatment.

Template material for amplifying TCR beta CDR3 regions consisted of RNA transcripts. The primer set for the first-round RT-PCR of the TCR CDR3 was HTBI. TCRdb reanalysed the multiplex PCR reads using MiXCR and keeps one entry per CDR3 protein. The sample holds 650,000 to 700,000 distinct CDR3 sequences, around 16% seen once. The sequenced sample consisted of blood. The TCR comes from a man in his fifties with Graves' hyperthyroidism. This sequence joins TRBV20-1 and TRBJ1-2; D gene ambiguous. CDR3 coding DNA: TGCAGTGCTAAGATACAGAATAACTATGGCTACACCTTC. This sequence encodes CSAKIQNNYGYTF.